This TCR beta chain was captured by sequencing in a study of molecular identifiers for immune sequencing clone quantification (dated by TCRdb to the late 2010s). General notes on the study: For a replicate experiment, RNA from roughly 20,000 or 100,000 naive CD8 T cells was divided into five aliquots, and four of the five aliquots were sequenced. The study was a methods study using CD8 T cells to benchmark molecular-identifier clustering-based TCR repertoire sequencing (MIDCIRS) and TCR RNA copy counting. Results and caveats for the whole study, not just this receptor: In CMV-specific effector cells, clones with more than 20 RNA copies accounted for over 97% of molecules, whereas in naive cells such clones accounted for under 1%. Without barcode sub-clustering, chimeric consensus sequences inflated TCR diversity; chimeras reached as high as 47%. The naive libraries included spiked-in Jurkat TCR RNA (approximately 11 copies' worth), and this RNA is not part of the donor repertoire. Modeling indicated roughly 3.2 TCR RNA copies recovered per cell, compared with about 9.7 by digital PCR, which implies a capture efficiency of around 29%. Spiked-in Jurkat TCR RNA equal to a single cell's worth was reported to be detectable even within one million naive CD8 T cells. Identical TCR molecules sharing a barcode could cause highly expanded clone sizes to be underestimated.

The method behind the library was PCR. Sequencing took place on a NextSeq 500. Preparation of bulk TCR libraries followed a previously described approach, with the TCR primers listed in Table S5. The Qiagen AllPrep DNA/RNA kit was used to purify total RNA. Before analysis, reads from multiple sequencing runs of the same library were pooled. As for the original processing: Reads were retained only if the reads had an exact TCR constant sequence, and the retained reads were trimmed to 150 nt and grouped according to their 12-nt molecular barcodes. Reads in each barcode group were sub-clustered using a 15% Levenshtein threshold, and a quality-weighted consensus sequence was built for each RNA molecule. Non-functional sequences were filtered out, along with any lower-count sequence sitting one edit away from another sequence. Based on a fit of two negative binomial distributions, barcode sub-clusters having less than 20% of the maximum read count were discarded. The raw public reads went through TCRdb reprocessing: fastp at Q25, MiXCR clone calling, in-frame beta chains kept. Each CDR3 protein gets just one entry, which takes the most common genes and DNA from the rows behind it. The V and J calls follow TCRdb's processing rather than the paper's. This sample lists roughly 630,000 distinct CDR3 sequences; around 25% were detected once. The ten most abundant clones make up about 0.8% of the sample.

This clonotype was picked up a small number of times. Its recognized antigen is unknown. The record has no base qualities; no much larger clone is one base away. Libraries of naive CD8 T cells were built from anywhere between roughly 17,000 and 1,000,000 sorted cells, with 10%, 30% or 50% of the purified RNA used. Naive CD8 T cells, defined as CD8+CD4-CCR7+CD45RA+, were FACS-sorted into RLT Plus buffer on a BD FACSAria II. Roughly ten TCR copies' worth of Jurkat RNA were spiked into roughly 17,000-1,100,000 naive CD8 T cell samples to test detection sensitivity. Enrichment of CD8 T cells was done with RosetteSep CD8+ T Cell Enrichment Cocktail plus Ficoll-Paque, and ACK red cell lysis came afterward. Sequencing was done on a sample of naive CD8+ T cells from blood, with Jurkat cell RNA spiked in. The sample's cell subset or site, from its label and the paper: FACS-sorted CD8+CD4-CCR7+CD45RA+ naive T cells. The receptor's source is a human donor in good health. Some libraries in this study had Jurkat cell RNA spiked in.

CDR3 reads: CASSILGSLKQPQHF. The base sequence is TGTGCCAGTAGTATTCTTGGCAGTCTGAAACAGCCCCAGCATTTT. The V gene is TRBV19 and the J gene is TRBJ1-5; no confident D gene assignment can be made. The cysteine opens and the phenylalanine closes a CDR3 of 15 amino acids. Of the read, only the CDR3 DNA is kept; its 45 bases are in frame from base 1. CDR1 and CDR2 are drawn from the germline V gene (reference sequence): LNHDA, SQIVND. The V and J ends are trimmed by 3 bases and 7 bases, leaving 16 bases between them.